The 27 T cell receptor beta chains below were found in one sample sequenced in a study of T cell responses to AZD1222 COVID-19 vaccine (dated by TCRdb to 2020 to 2022). The time point label on this specimen signifies: baseline before first vaccination. The library was built by means of the immunoSEQ multiplex PCR assay. The immuneACCESS repertoire file appears here via TCRdb, limited to in-frame rearrangements. These files lack a portion of the clones; in checked studies, under half of the deficit traces to unresolved V genes, and the cause of the others is not known. A total of about 150,000 clones appear in this sample, 88% of them only once. Around 3.2% of the sample rests with the top ten. The source material was peripheral blood, sampled on day 0 of AZD1222 vaccination. Every receptor here comes from an adult in good health.

This clone was detected only a few times. The V and J genes are TRBV4-3 and TRBJ1-3; D unresolved. The germline CDR1 and CDR2 sequences are LGHNA and YSLEER. This CDR3 region has 15 residues. V shed 0 bases and J shed 0 bases, with 6 bases lying between them. CDR3 loop: CASSQDPRSGNTIYF. CDR3 nucleotide sequence: TGCGCCAGCAGCCAAGATCCCCGCTCTGGAAACACCATATATTTT.

This clone was seen once. The chain carries TRBV10-2 and TRBJ2-5, with 8 bases identical to TRBD1. There are 15 residues in the CDR3. Trimming cost V 6 bases and J 4 bases; bases outside gene matches: 10. In germline, CDR1 is WSHSY, CDR2 SAAADI. CDR3 sequence (DNA): TGCGCCAGCAGAGAAACAGGGGGACGAGGAGAGACCCAGTACTTC. Its translation: CASRETGGRGETQYF.

The J gene is TRBJ2-2, the V gene TRBV5-4; D is unresolved. This CDR3 has 13 amino acids. The V end lost 0 bases, the J end lost 4 bases, and 4 bases lay between the germline ends. Germline V lookup: CDR1 SGHNT, CDR2 YYREEE (reference sequence). This CDR3 reads CASSLASTGELFF. The CDR3 DNA sequence: TGTGCCAGCAGCTTGGCGTCCACCGGGGAGCTGTTTTTT.

The gene calls are TRBV7-6 and TRBJ2-1, with 8 nucleotides matching TRBD2. Germline V CDR1 and CDR2: SGHVS, FNYEAQ. V lost 0 bases and J lost 1; bases outside the gene matches: 5. The CDR3 length is 17 residues. The CDR3 bases are TGTGCCAGCAGCTTAGCCGCGGGGGGCGTTTCCTACAATGAGCAGTTCTTC. Translated: CASSLAAGGVSYNEQFF.

The chain has TRBV27 and TRBJ2-7, with 7 bases matching TRBD2. Losses at the gene ends were 3 bases for V and 1 base for J; bases not matched to a gene: 6. The CDR3 contains 15 residues. Germline V gene lookup returns CDR1 MNHEY and CDR2 SMNVEV (reference sequence). The CDR3 bases are TGTGCCAGCAGTTTTATCCAGGGAGGGTCCTACGAGCAGTACTTC. Translation: CASSFIQGGSYEQYF.

V usage is TRBV3-1 (or the pseudogene TRBV3-2) and J usage is TRBJ1-2; D ambiguous. This CDR3 is built from 14 residues. Germline CDR1 reads LGHDT; CDR2 reads YNNKEL (reference sequence). V was pared by 4 bases and J by 5 bases, with 14 bases between. The CDR3 spells CASSPAGFRYGYTF. The CDR3 bases are TGTGCCAGCAGCCCTGCGGGGTTTAGATATGGCTACACCTTC.

The genes are TRBV10-3 and TRBJ1-1; 9 bases map to TRBD1. The V gene's germline CDR1 is ENHRY and CDR2 SYGVKD. CDR3 size: 15 residues. The J segment lost 6 bases and the V segment lost 3 bases, leaving 8 bases of the junction unmatched. DNA of the CDR3: TGTGCCATCAGTGACCCGGGACAGGGCGTCGCTGAAGCTTTCTTT. Residues: CAISDPGQGVAEAFF.

V usage is TRBV9 and J usage is TRBJ1-4, with D hard to call. This CDR3 region has 15 residues. Germline CDR1 and CDR2: SGDLS and YYNGEE. V was trimmed by 3 bases and J by 0 bases, leaving 9 bases between them. The CDR3 DNA reads as TGTGCCAGCAGCGGCGGCCCCGCAACTAATGAAAAACTGTTTTTT. It is translated as CASSGGPATNEKLFF.

The V gene is TRBV19, the J gene TRBJ1-2; the D is unclear. The CDR3 sequence is 13 residues long. Germline lookup yields CDR1 LNHDA and CDR2 SQIVND (reference sequence). V shed 5 bases and J shed 2 bases, with 9 bases lying between them. The chain's CDR3 is CASSGQGNYGYTF. CDR3 in DNA: TGTGCCAGTAGTGGGCAAGGAAACTATGGCTACACCTTC.

The CDR3 DNA reads TGTGCCAGCAGCCTTACAGGGGGTATTTATGGCTACACCTTC. Translation: CASSLTGGIYGYTF. The chain combines TRBV7-8 with TRBJ1-2; 8 bases line up with TRBD1. Germline loops: CDR1 SGHVS, CDR2 FQNEAQ. The CDR3 runs 14 residues. Trimming cost V 5 bases and J 5 bases; bases outside gene matches: 7.

In this sample, this clone turned up once. This rearrangement joins TRBV19 to TRBJ1-4; the match to TRBD1 covers 8 bases. Germline V gene data show CDR1 as LNHDA and CDR2 as SQIVND (reference sequence). The ends lost 5 bases at V and 3 bases at J; junction bases unmatched: 5. The CDR3 is 15 amino acids. CDR3 nucleotide sequence: TGTGCCAGTAGTCCCCAGGGGGCGGCTAATGAAAAACTGTTTTTT. Translation: CASSPQGAANEKLFF. Using reference TRBV19 and TRBJ1-4 for the parts outside the CDR3, the full variable domain is DGGITQSPKYLFRKEGQNVTLSCEQNLNHDAMYWYRQDPGQGLRLIYYSQIVNDFQKGDIAEGYSVSREKKESFPLTVTSAQKNPTAFYLCASSPQGAANEKLFFGSGTQLSVL.

The J gene is TRBJ1-4, the V gene TRBV27, with D hard to call. Germline values: CDR1 MNHEY, CDR2 SMNVEV (reference sequence). The CDR3 is made up of 19 amino acids. Trimming took 4 bases from V and 8 from J, leaving 29 bases between them. The CDR3 here is CASSSSEDRRDPPAEKLFF. CDR3 bases: TGTGCCAGCAGTTCTTCAGAGGACCGCCGAGACCCACCGGCCGAAAAACTGTTTTTT.

CDR3 amino acids: CASGGRQGIHEQYF. As DNA, the CDR3 is TGTGCTAGTGGGGGGAGACAGGGGATCCACGAGCAGTACTTC. The V call is TRBV12-5, the J call TRBJ2-7; 8 bases align to TRBD1. The CDR3 is made up of 14 amino acids. Trimming took 6 bases from V and 5 from J; bases not matched to a gene: 9. CDR1 and CDR2 from the germline V gene are LGHNT and FRNRAP.

The V gene is TRBV7-2, the J gene TRBJ2-4, with 8 bases fitting TRBD2. The CDR3 has 15 amino acids. After removal of 5 bases from V and 0 bases from J, the junction contained 3 bases not matched to a gene. Germline V CDR1 and CDR2: SGHTA, FQGNSA. For the CDR3, the DNA is TGTGCCAGCAGCCCCGGACTAGCAGCCAAAAACATTCAGTACTTC. As protein: CASSPGLAAKNIQYF.

V is TRBV3-1 (or the pseudogene TRBV3-2) and J is TRBJ1-5; possibly TRBD1 for D (5 bases). This CDR3 spans 13 amino acids. Per the germline V gene, CDR1 is LGHDT and CDR2 is YNNKEL (reference sequence). V lost 1 base, J lost 6 bases, and 7 bases lay in between. The CDR3 loop reads CASSQGGGQPQHF. The CDR3 nucleotides are TGTGCCAGCAGCCAAGGGGGCGGTCAGCCCCAGCATTTT.

This clone was seen only a few times. The chain employs TRBV13 and TRBJ1-6; D possibly corresponds to TRBD1 (5 bases). This CDR3 has 15 amino acids. The V and J ends lost 1 base and 4 bases respectively, with 8 bases between them. Germline V gives CDR1 PRHDT, CDR2 FYEKMQ (reference sequence). CDR3 sequence (DNA): TGTGCCAGCAGCTTAGCAGGGCCGTATAATTCACCCCTCCACTTT. Protein sequence: CASSLAGPYNSPLHF. The entire variable domain, with the rest obtained from reference TRBV13 and TRBJ1-6, is as follows: AAGVIQSPRHLIKEKRETATLKCYPIPRHDTVYWYQQGPGQDPQFLISFYEKMQSDKGSIPDRFSAQQFSDYHSELNMSSLELGDSALYFCASSLAGPYNSPLHFGNGTRLTVT.

The rearrangement joins TRBV6-5 to TRBJ2-3; TRBD2 matches 10 bases. The CDR3 spans 15 residues. CDR1 MNHEY and CDR2 SVGAGI come from the germline V gene. The V and J ends lost 6 bases and 5 bases, in that order; junction bases with no gene match: 8. CDR3 region: CASSRSGGAVDTQYF. DNA for the CDR3: TGTGCCAGCAGCAGAAGCGGGGGGGCCGTAGATACGCAGTATTTT.

The chain couples TRBV7-3 to TRBJ2-5; D gene ambiguous. Trimming left V 5 bases short and J 1 base short, with 8 bases between. The CDR3 consists of 13 residues. Germline V gene sequence: CDR1 SGHTA, CDR2 FQGTGA. CDR3 coding DNA: TGTGCCAGCAGCCGGACCCGCCAAGAGACCCAGTACTTC. Its protein is CASSRTRQETQYF.

This clone has a single count. The chain uses TRBV4-3 and TRBJ2-1, with TRBD2 matching over 9 bases. V shed 0 bases, J shed 5 bases, and the junction held 5 bases outside the gene matches. This CDR3 region has 16 residues. Germline V CDR1 and CDR2: LGHNA, YSLEER. CDR3 coding DNA: TGCGCCAGCAGCCAAGATGTGAGCGGGGGGAACAATGAGCAGTTCTTC. Translation gives CASSQDVSGGNNEQFF.

The chain couples TRBV5-1 to TRBJ2-2, with D unresolved. Per the germline V gene, CDR1 is SGHRS and CDR2 is YFSETQ. This CDR3 is 15 amino acids long. Trimming removed 4 bases from V and 1 base from J, with 11 bases in between. CDR3 in amino acids: CASSHLQQNTGELFF. DNA for the CDR3: TGCGCCAGCAGCCATCTACAACAGAACACCGGGGAGCTGTTTTTT. Full variable domain (outside the CDR3, taken from reference TRBV5-1 and TRBJ2-2): KAGVTQTPRYLIKTRGQQVTLSCSPISGHRSVSWYQQTPGQGLQFLFEYFSETQRNKGNFPGRFSGRQFSNSRSEMNVSTLELGDSALYLCASSHLQQNTGELFFGEGSRLTVL.

CDR3 region: CASSLRTGGYSPLHF. The DNA for the CDR3 is TGTGCCAGCAGTTTACGGACAGGGGGATACTCACCCCTCCACTTT. The rearrangement joins TRBV28 to TRBJ1-6; 10 bases are shared with TRBD1. V lost 2 bases and J lost 10; bases outside the gene matches: 5. CDR1 MDHEN and CDR2 SYDVKM come from the germline V gene. CDR3 length: 15 residues.

V and J are TRBV6-5 and TRBJ1-2; D not resolved. The ends were cut back, 6 bases at V and 4 bases at J, with 15 bases in the middle. Looked up from germline, CDR1 is MNHEY and CDR2 is SVGAGI. The CDR3 extends over 14 amino acids. The CDR3 region has the DNA TGTGCCAGCAGAAGACCTGGGGTTTTCTATGGCTACACCTTC. It translates to CASRRPGVFYGYTF.

The chain employs TRBV19 and TRBJ2-1; D may match TRBD1 or TRBD2 (5 bases each). The CDR3 is made up of 14 amino acids. Germline V lookup: CDR1 LNHDA, CDR2 SQIVND (reference sequence). Trimming removed 3 bases from V and 7 bases from J, with 13 bases in between. CDR3 coding DNA: TGTGCCAGTAGTATTAGCTTGGGGGTAAATGAGCAGTTCTTC. Translating it yields CASSISLGVNEQFF.

CDR3 nucleotides: TGTGCCAGCACGCGTCTGAAGGGGGGTATCACTGAAGCTTTCTTT. This codes for CASTRLKGGITEAFF. This chain links TRBV7-2 with TRBJ1-1; D may be TRBD1 (6 bases). V lost 7 bases and J 4 bases, leaving 19 bases between the germline ends. This CDR3 spans 15 amino acids. From germline, CDR1 is SGHTA and CDR2 FQGNSA.

V and J are TRBV11-1 and TRBJ2-5; D may be TRBD1 or TRBD2 (5 bases each). This CDR3 contains 15 residues. Trimming stripped 5 bases from V and 1 base from J, with 14 bases between. Germline values: CDR1 SGHAT, CDR2 FQDESV (reference sequence). The CDR3 DNA is TGTGCCAGCAGCGTAACCGGGACGCCCCAAGAGACCCAGTACTTC. This gives the protein CASSVTGTPQETQYF.

The gene calls are TRBV19 and TRBJ1-5; tentative D call: TRBD1 (5 bases). CDR3 length: 14 residues. Per germline, CDR1 LNHDA and CDR2 SQIVND (reference sequence). The V and J ends lost 4 bases and 7 bases respectively, with 14 bases between them. CDR3 residues: CASSTEGVRQPQHF. As DNA, the CDR3 is TGTGCCAGTAGTACGGAAGGGGTCAGGCAGCCCCAGCATTTT.

V usage is TRBV25-1 and J usage is TRBJ2-1; weak D call: TRBD2 (6 bases). V dropped 3 bases and J dropped 7 bases, with 22 bases sitting between them. In germline, CDR1 is MGHDK, CDR2 SYGVNS. The CDR3 consists of 17 residues. The CDR3 sequence is CASSDHETRPSRNEQFF. DNA of the CDR3: TGTGCCAGCAGTGACCACGAGACTAGACCTTCTCGGAATGAGCAGTTCTTC.